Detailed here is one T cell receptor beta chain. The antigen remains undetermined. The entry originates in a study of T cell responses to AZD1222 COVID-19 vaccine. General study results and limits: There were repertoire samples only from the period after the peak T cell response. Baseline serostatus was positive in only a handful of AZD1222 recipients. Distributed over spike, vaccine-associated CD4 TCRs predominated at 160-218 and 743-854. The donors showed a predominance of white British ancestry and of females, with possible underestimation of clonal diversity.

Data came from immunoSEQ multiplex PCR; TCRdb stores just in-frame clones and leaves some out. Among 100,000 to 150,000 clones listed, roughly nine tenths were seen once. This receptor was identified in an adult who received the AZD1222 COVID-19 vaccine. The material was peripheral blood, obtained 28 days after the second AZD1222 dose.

CDR3 protein: CASSFDGNYGYTF. In DNA, the CDR3 is TGTGCCAGCAGCTTCGACGGAAACTATGGCTACACCTTC. The chain links TRBV11-2 to TRBJ1-2; D not certain. V lost 3 bases to trimming and J lost 2 bases, with 7 bases between them. There are 13 residues in the CDR3. Looked up from germline, CDR1 is SGHAT and CDR2 is FQNNGV.